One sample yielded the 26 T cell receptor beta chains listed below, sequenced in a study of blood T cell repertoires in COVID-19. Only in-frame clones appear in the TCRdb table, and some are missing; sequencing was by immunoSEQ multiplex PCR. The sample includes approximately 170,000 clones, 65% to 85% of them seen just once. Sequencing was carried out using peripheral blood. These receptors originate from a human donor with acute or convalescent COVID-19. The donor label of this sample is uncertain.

The CDR3 DNA sequence: TGCAGCGTTGAACAGGGAGAGACCCAGTACTTC. Amino acid sequence: CSVEQGETQYF. The rearrangement links TRBV29-1 to TRBJ2-5; possible D gene TRBD1, 5 bases. The CDR3 loop spans 11 amino acids. Germline V gives CDR1 SQVTM, CDR2 ANQGSEA. V gave up 2 bases and J gave up 4 bases, with 5 bases separating them.

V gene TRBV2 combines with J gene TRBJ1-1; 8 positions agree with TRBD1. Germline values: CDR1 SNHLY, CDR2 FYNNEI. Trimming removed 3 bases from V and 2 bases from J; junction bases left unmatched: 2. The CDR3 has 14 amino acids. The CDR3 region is CASSEDRDNTEAFF. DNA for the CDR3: TGTGCCAGCAGTGAGGACAGGGACAACACTGAAGCTTTCTTT.

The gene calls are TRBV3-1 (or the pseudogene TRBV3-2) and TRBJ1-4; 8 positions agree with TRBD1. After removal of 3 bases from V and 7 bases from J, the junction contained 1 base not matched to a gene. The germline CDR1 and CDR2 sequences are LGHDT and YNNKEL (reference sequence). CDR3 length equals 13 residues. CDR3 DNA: TGTGCCAGCAGCCATGGGACAGGTGAAAAACTGTTTTTT. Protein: CASSHGTGEKLFF.

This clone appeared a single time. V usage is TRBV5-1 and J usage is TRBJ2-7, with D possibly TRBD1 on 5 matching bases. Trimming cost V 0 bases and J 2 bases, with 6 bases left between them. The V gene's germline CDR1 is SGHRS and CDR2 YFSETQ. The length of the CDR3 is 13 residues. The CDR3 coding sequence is TGCGCCAGCAGCTTGGGCAGGGCCTACGAGCAGTACTTC. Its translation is CASSLGRAYEQYF.

Here the CDR3 DNA reads TGTGCCTGGAGTGTACAGGGAAACAGTTATCAGCCCCAGCATTTT. Residues: CAWSVQGNSYQPQHF. This sequence joins TRBV30 and TRBJ1-5; possibly TRBD1 for D (6 bases). The CDR3 consists of 15 residues. Germline lookup yields CDR1 GTSNPN and CDR2 SVGIG (reference sequence). The germline V and J ends were trimmed by 0 bases and 5 bases, with 14 bases remaining between them. The entire variable domain, with the rest obtained from reference TRBV30 and TRBJ1-5, is as follows: SQTIHQWPATLVQPVGSPLSLECTVEGTSNPNLYWYRQAAGRGLQLLFYSVGIGQISSEVPQNLSASRPQDRQFILSSKKLLLSDSGFYLCAWSVQGNSYQPQHFGDGTRLSIL.

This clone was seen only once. Here the CDR3 reads CASSMTAGASTDTQYF. CDR3 nucleotides: TGTGCCAGTAGTATGACGGCGGGGGCAAGCACAGATACGCAGTATTTT. The rearrangement uses TRBV19 and TRBJ2-3; D is possibly TRBD2 (7 bases). The length of the CDR3 is 16 residues. Germline CDR1 reads LNHDA; CDR2 reads SQIVND (reference sequence). Trimming took 3 bases from V and 0 from J, leaving 13 bases between them. The whole variable domain, remainder taken from reference TRBV19 and TRBJ2-3, is DGGITQSPKYLFRKEGQNVTLSCEQNLNHDAMYWYRQDPGQGLRLIYYSQIVNDFQKGDIAEGYSVSREKKESFPLTVTSAQKNPTAFYLCASSMTAGASTDTQYFGPGTRLTVL.

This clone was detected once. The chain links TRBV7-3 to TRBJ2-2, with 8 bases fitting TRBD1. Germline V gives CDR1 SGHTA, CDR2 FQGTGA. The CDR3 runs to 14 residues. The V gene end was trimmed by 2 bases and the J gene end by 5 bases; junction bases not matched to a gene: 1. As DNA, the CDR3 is TGTGCCAGCAGCTTAGGGACAGGTACCGGGGAGCTGTTTTTT. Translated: CASSLGTGTGELFF.

The CDR3 sequence is CASSYRDRPSIYTFHSNQPQHF. CDR3 in DNA: TGTGCCAGCAGCTACCGGGACAGGCCCTCAATATACACCTTTCATAGCAATCAGCCCCAGCATTTT. This sequence joins TRBV7-3 and TRBJ1-5; 8 nucleotides agree with TRBD1. Germline V CDR1 and CDR2: SGHTA, FQGTGA. The CDR3 runs to 22 residues. V trimming: 4 bases; J trimming: 0 bases; junction bases outside the gene matches: 23.

CDR3 amino acids: CASSIEGAKQPQHF. The CDR3 DNA reads TGTGCCAGTAGTATAGAGGGAGCCAAACAGCCCCAGCATTTT. This rearrangement joins TRBV19 to TRBJ1-5; D not certain. The CDR3 length is 14 residues. Deletions cut 0 bases from V and 7 bases from J, with 10 bases between. Germline V gene lookup returns CDR1 LNHDA and CDR2 SQIVND (reference sequence).

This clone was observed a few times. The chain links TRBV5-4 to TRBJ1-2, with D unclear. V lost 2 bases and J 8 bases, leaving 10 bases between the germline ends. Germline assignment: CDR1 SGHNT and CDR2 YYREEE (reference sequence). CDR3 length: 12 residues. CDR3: CASSFEAGGYTF. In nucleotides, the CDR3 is TGTGCCAGCAGCTTCGAGGCTGGGGGCTACACCTTC.

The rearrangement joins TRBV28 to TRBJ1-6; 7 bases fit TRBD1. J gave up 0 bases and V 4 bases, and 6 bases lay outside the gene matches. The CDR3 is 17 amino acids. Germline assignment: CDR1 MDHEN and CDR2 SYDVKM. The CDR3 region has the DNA TGTGCCAGCAGTTCTTACAGGGGAAGCTCCTATAATTCACCCCTCCACTTT. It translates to CASSSYRGSSYNSPLHF.

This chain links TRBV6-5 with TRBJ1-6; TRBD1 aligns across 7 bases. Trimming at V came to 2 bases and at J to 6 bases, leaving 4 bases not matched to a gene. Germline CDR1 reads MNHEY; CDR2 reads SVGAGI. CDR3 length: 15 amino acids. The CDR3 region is CASSYGGTANSPLHF. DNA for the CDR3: TGTGCCAGCAGTTACGGCGGGACAGCTAATTCACCCCTCCACTTT.

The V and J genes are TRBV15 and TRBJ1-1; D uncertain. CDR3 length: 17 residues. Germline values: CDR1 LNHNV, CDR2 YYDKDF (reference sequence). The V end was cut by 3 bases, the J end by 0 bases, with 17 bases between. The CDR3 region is CATSRDLLQKMNTEAFF. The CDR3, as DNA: TGTGCCACCAGCAGGGACTTATTACAGAAAATGAACACTGAAGCTTTCTTT.

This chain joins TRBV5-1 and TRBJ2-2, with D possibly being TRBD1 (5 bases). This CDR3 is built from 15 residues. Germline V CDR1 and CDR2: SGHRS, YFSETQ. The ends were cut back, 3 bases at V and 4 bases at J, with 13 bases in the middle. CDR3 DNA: TGCGCCAGCAGCTCTGACAGCCTGGGCACCGGGGAGCTGTTTTTT. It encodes CASSSDSLGTGELFF.

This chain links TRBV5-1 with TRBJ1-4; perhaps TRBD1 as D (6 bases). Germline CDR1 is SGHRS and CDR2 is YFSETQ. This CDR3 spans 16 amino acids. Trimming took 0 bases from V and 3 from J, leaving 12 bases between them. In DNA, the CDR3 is TGCGCCAGCAGCTTGGGGGCAGGGGTGGCTAATGAAAAACTGTTTTTT. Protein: CASSLGAGVANEKLFF.

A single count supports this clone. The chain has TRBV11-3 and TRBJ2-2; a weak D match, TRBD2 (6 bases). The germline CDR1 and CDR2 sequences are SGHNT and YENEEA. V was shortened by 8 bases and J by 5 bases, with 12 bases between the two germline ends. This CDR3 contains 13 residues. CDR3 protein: CASSTGVTGELFF. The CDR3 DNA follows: TGTGCCAGCTCGACGGGAGTAACCGGGGAGCTGTTTTTT.

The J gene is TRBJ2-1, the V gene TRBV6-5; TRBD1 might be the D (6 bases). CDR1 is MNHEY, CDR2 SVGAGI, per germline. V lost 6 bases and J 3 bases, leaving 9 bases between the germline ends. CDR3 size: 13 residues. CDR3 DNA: TGTGCCAGCAGCAGGGGAAACTACAATGAGCAGTTCTTC. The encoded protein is CASSRGNYNEQFF.

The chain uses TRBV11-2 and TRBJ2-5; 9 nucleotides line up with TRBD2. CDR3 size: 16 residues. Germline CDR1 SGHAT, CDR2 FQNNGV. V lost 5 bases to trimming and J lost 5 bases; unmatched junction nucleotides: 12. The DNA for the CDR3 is TGTGCCAGCAGCCCCCGTAGGAGCGGGAGGATCGAGACCCAGTACTTC. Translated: CASSPRRSGRIETQYF.

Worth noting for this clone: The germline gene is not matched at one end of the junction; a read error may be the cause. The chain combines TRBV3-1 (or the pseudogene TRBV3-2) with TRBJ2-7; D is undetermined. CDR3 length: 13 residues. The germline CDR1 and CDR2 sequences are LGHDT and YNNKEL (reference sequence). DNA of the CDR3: TGTGCCAGCAGCCAAGATCGAGAACGTAGCCTTTGCTTC. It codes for CASSQDRERSLCF.

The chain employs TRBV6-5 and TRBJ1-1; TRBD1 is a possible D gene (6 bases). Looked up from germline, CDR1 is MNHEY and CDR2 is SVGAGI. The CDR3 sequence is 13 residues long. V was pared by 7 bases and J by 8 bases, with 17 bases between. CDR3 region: CASKSQAGTEAFF. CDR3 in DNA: TGTGCCAGCAAATCTCAGGCCGGGACAGAAGCTTTCTTT.

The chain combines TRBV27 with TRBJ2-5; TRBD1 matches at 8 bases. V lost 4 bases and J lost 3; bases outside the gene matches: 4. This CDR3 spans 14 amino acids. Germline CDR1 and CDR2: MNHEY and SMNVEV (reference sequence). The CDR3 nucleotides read TGTGCCAGCAGTTCCCGGACAGGGAAAGAGACCCAGTACTTC. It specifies CASSSRTGKETQYF.

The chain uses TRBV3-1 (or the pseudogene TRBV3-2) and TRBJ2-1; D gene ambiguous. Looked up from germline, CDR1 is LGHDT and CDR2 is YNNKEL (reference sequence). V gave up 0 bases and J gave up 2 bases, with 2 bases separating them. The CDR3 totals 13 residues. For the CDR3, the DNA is TGTGCCAGCAGCCAAGACACCTACAATGAGCAGTTCTTC. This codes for CASSQDTYNEQFF.

CDR3 sequence (DNA): TGTGCCAGCAGTTCCACAGGAGTTTTGTACGAGCAGTACTTC. Protein: CASSSTGVLYEQYF. This rearrangement joins TRBV28 to TRBJ2-7, with a weak D call TRBD1 (5 bases). Germline V lookup: CDR1 MDHEN, CDR2 SYDVKM. Trimming cost V 4 bases and J 4 bases, with 14 bases left between them. CDR3 length equals 14 residues.

CDR3 loop: CASSLGGLPGTEAFF. CDR3 DNA: TGTGCCAGCAGCTTAGGCGGCCTCCCAGGCACTGAAGCTTTCTTT. The chain couples TRBV13 to TRBJ1-1; D unresolved. This CDR3 contains 15 residues. V was clipped by 0 bases and J by 4 bases, with 12 bases between them. The V gene's germline CDR1 is PRHDT and CDR2 FYEKMQ (reference sequence).

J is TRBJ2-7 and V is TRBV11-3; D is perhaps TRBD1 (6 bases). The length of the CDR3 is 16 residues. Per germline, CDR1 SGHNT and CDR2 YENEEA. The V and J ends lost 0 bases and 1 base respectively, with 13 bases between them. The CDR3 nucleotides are TGTGCCAGCAGCTTAGATCCAGGGGCAGGATCCTACGAGCAGTACTTC. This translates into CASSLDPGAGSYEQYF.

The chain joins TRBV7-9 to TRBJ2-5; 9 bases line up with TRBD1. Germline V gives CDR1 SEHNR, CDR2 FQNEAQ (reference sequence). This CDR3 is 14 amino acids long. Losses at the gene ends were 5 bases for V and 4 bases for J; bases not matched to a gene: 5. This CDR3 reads CASSPGQGRETQYF. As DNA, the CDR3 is TGTGCCAGCAGCCCCGGACAGGGGAGAGAGACCCAGTACTTC.